This T cell receptor (beta chain) is drawn from a study of T cell repertoires in cytomegalovirus infection. TCRdb passed the reads through MiXCR, listing each CDR3 protein once. This table holds 150,000 to 200,000 distinct CDR3 sequences, approximately 30% found once. Germline values: CDR1 DFQATT, CDR2 SNEGSKA (reference sequence). The CDR3 length is 15 residues. Germline trimming cut 1 base from V and 7 bases from J; bases unmatched to any gene: 5. Study-wide findings and caveats: Carriers of CMV plus the relevant HLA were identified by cumulative public TCR beta family frequency.

In this sample, this clonotype turned up once. The antigen remains unidentified. The sample comprised PBMCs. This chain links TRBV20-1 with TRBJ1-6; the match to TRBD1 covers 9 bases. The TCR comes from a human donor in good health (CMV status not recorded). Some clones in this sample may be carry-over from other donors' samples. The CDR3 reads CSARGNRGQNSPLHF. The CDR3 region has the DNA TGCAGTGCTAGAGGAAACAGGGGGCAGAATTCACCCCTCCACTTT.